Listed here are 2 T cell receptor beta chains from one sample, sequenced in a study of shared clonotypes between healthy human individuals. Some clones are missing from TCRdb's copy, which holds only in-frame ones; the method was immunoSEQ multiplex PCR. The table lists 2 million to 3 million clones, more than 85% of them singletons. Source material: naive CD4+ T cells from PBMCs. Subset meaning: CD45RA+ positively selected. The receptors stem from a man aged 18 to 29 in good health. Some clones in this sample may be carry-over from other donors' samples.

This clone was observed a handful of times. The rearrangement links TRBV2 to TRBJ2-1; D gene ambiguous. Trimming removed 8 bases at V and 6 bases at J, with 11 bases between. Germline-derived CDR1 and CDR2 are SNHLY and FYNNEI. This CDR3 contains 12 residues. The CDR3 loop is CASSLGPNEQFF. The DNA for the CDR3 is TGTGCCAGCTCGCTTGGACCCAATGAGCAGTTCTTC.

The V and J genes are TRBV7-9 and TRBJ1-4; possible D gene TRBD1, 5 bases. Germline CDR1 is SEHNR and CDR2 is FQNEAQ (reference sequence). The CDR3 loop spans 15 amino acids. Between the trimmed V and J ends, which lost 4 bases and 8 bases, there was a span of 17 bases. The CDR3 DNA sequence: TGTGCCAGCAGCTCCCGGGACGGGGGTAGGGAAAAACTGTTTTTT. Protein: CASSSRDGGREKLFF.